This T cell receptor (beta chain) was sequenced during a study of circulating and synovial CD4+ cells in juvenile arthritis. Study-level results: T cell genome counts differed by at least an order of magnitude between CPL and CD4 samples.

Libraries were prepared by immunoSEQ multiplex PCR; TCRdb keeps only in-frame clonotypes and omits some of them. The table has 30,000 to 40,000 clones, roughly 96% seen once. About this clone: Its cognate antigen is unknown.

Germline lookup yields CDR1 GTSNPN and CDR2 SVGIG (reference sequence). The CDR3 has 13 amino acids. Trimming cost V 2 bases and J 5 bases, with 13 bases left between them. The sequenced material came from CD4+ T cells from blood. This clonotype was obtained from a human donor with juvenile idiopathic arthritis. The genes are TRBV30 and TRBJ2-7; D is possibly TRBD2 (6 bases). The CDR3: CAWSKGGRNEQYF. In DNA form, the CDR3 reads TGTGCCTGGAGTAAGGGTGGGAGGAACGAGCAGTACTTC.